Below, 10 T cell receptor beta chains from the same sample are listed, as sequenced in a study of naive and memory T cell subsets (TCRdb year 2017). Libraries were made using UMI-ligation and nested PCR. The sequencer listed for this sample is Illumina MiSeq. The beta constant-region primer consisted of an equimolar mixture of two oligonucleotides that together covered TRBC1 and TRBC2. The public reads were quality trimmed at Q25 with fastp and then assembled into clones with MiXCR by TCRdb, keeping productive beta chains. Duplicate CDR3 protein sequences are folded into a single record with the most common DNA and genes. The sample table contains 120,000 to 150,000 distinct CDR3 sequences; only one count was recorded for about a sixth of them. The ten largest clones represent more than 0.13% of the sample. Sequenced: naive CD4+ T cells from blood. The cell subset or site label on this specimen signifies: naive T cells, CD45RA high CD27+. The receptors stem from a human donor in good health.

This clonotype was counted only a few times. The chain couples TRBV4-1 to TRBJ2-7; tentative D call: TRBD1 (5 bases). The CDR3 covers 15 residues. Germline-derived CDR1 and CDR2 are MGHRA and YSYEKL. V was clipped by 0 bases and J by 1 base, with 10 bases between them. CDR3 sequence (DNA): TGCGCCAGCAGCCAAGATCTCAGGGCTTCCTACGAGCAGTACTTC. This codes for CASSQDLRASYEQYF.

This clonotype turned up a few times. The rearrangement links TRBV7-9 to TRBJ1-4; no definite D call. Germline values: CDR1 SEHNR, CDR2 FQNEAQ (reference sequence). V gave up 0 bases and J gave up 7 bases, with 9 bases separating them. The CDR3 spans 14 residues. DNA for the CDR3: TGTGCCAGCAGCTTAGCTAGCATCGTTGAAAAACTGTTTTTT. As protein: CASSLASIVEKLFF.

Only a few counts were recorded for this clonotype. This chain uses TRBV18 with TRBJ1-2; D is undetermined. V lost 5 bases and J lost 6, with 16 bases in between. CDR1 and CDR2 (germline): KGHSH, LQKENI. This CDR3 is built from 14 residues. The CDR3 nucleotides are TGTGCCAGCTCAAGGCAGGCAACGACGGATGGCTACACCTTC. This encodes CASSRQATTDGYTF.

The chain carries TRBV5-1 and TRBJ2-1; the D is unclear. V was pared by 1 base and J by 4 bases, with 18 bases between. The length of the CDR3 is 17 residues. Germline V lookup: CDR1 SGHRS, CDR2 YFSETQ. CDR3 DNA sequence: TGCGCCAGCAGCTTGCACCTGACCGACACTATATACAATGAGCAGTTCTTC. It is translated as CASSLHLTDTIYNEQFF.

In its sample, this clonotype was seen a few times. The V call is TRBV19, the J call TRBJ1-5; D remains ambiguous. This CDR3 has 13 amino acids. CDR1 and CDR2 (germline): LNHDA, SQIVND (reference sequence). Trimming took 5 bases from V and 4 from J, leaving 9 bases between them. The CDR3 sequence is CASSPNLNQPQHF. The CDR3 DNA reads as TGTGCCAGTAGTCCTAACTTAAATCAGCCCCAGCATTTT.

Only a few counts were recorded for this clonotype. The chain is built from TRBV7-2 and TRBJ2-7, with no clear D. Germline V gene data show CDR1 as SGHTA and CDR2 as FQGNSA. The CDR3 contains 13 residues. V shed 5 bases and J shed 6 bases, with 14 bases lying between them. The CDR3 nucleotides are TGTGCCAGCAGCCACCACCCAGGAACCGAGCAGTACTTC. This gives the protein CASSHHPGTEQYF.

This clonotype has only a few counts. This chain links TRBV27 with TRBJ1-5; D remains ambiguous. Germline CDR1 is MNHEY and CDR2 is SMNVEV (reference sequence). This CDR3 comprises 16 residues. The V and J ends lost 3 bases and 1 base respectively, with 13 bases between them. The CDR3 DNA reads TGTGCCAGCAGTTTGGTGGCAGATTTAAGCAATCAGCCCCAGCATTTT. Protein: CASSLVADLSNQPQHF.

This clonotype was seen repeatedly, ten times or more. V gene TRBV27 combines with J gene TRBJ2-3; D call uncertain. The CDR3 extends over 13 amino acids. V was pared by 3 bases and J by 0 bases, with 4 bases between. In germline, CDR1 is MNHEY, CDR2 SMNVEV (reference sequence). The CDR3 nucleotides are TGTGCCAGCAGTTTTGGCAGCACAGATACGCAGTATTTT. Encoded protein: CASSFGSTDTQYF.

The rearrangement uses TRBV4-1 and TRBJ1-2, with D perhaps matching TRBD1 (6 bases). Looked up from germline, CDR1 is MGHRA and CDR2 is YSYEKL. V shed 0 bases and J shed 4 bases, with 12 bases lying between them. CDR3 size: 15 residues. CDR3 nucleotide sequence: TGCGCCAGCAGCCAAGATAGGGACACTTTCTATGGCTACACCTTC. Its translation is CASSQDRDTFYGYTF.

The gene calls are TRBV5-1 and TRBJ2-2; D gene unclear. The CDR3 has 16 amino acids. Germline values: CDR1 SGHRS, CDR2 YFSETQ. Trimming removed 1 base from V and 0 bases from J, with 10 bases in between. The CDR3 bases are TGCGCCAGCAGCTTGTTATCCACAGCGAACACCGGGGAGCTGTTTTTT. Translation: CASSLLSTANTGELFF. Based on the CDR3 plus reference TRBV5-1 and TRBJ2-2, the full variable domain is KAGVTQTPRYLIKTRGQQVTLSCSPISGHRSVSWYQQTPGQGLQFLFEYFSETQRNKGNFPGRFSGRQFSNSRSEMNVSTLELGDSALYLCASSLLSTANTGELFFGEGSRLTVL.